These T cell receptor beta chains were read from a single sample in a study of T-cell reconstitution after alpha-beta-depleted transplantation in children. MiXCR, applied by TCRdb to the PCR reads, yields one record per CDR3 protein. The sample holds 350,000 to 500,000 distinct CDR3 sequences; 43% are singletons and the top ten take 25% to 30%. Specimen: PBMCs, collected before TCRalphabeta/CD19-depleted stem cell transplant. These receptors were obtained from a girl aged 2 to 10 with aplastic anemia, due to receive a stem cell transplant. Both conserved end residues are trimmed from each CDR3. Fields, in order: V gene, J gene, CDR3 protein.

TRBV5-6,TRBJ1-3,ASSPPGNTIY
TRBV11-2,TRBJ2-3,ASSQNHRATQY
TRBV10-3,TRBJ1-5,AISGQVNQPQH
TRBV7-8,TRBJ2-5,APSTDRGAKTQY
TRBV7-2,TRBJ2-1,ASSLGSQHEQF
TRBV30,TRBJ1-1,AWSRDRLNTEAF
TRBV29-1,TRBJ1-1,SVGGGTTNTEAF
TRBV3-1,TRBJ1-3,ASSQQASGNTIY
TRBV20-1,TRBJ2-7,SASETDHSYEQY
TRBV2,TRBJ2-1,ARDRGTTRNEQF
TRBV20-1,TRBJ2-4,SALDIKNIQY
TRBV15,TRBJ2-1,ATSPERYGEQF
TRBV4-3,TRBJ2-7,ASSQDMSYEQY
TRBV20-1,TRBJ1-1,SASGDTNTEAF
TRBV29-1,TRBJ2-3,SVSLAGGPMVGTQY
TRBV12-3/TRBV12-4,TRBJ2-3,ASSRQRSDTQY
TRBV9,TRBJ2-1,ASSVGRRDEAGFLSDEQF
TRBV12-3/TRBV12-4,TRBJ2-7,ASSLQSTAGSYEQY
TRBV29-1,TRBJ1-1,SFQSSPGTFEAF
TRBV27,TRBJ1-1,ASSPQTGGEDTEAF
TRBV5-1,TRBJ1-1,ASSGTGLEITEAF
TRBV9,TRBJ2-3,ASTPRSGSPTDTQY
TRBV10-3,TRBJ2-3,AAGGGGDTQY
TRBV12-3/TRBV12-4,TRBJ2-4,ASSPTDRGQENIQY
TRBV5-1,TRBJ2-5,ASSLGGLAGGETQY
TRBV5-5,TRBJ2-7,ASSLGLPSYEQY
TRBV4-1,TRBJ2-5,ASSRPVDETQY
TRBV7-3,TRBJ2-3,ASSLFSGRASTDTQY
TRBV29-1,TRBJ1-4,SVGSQTQQSEKLF
TRBV5-1,TRBJ2-7,ASSLADSVAYEQY
TRBV7-9,TRBJ1-5,ASSLDKDRGGTQPQH
TRBV15,TRBJ1-1,ATSRGTGKKGMNTEAF
TRBV6-5,TRBJ1-5,ASSLLGATGDKEYQPQH
TRBV5-1,TRBJ2-1,ASSTTSGRAAYNEQF
TRBV5-1,TRBJ2-7,ASSLGDGGTGYEQY
TRBV5-6,TRBJ1-2,ASSPRDRVGGYT
TRBV20-1,TRBJ1-1,SCAGGRMNTEAF
TRBV5-1,TRBJ2-1,ASSDKTSGTYNEQF
TRBV12-3/TRBV12-4,TRBJ1-5,ASSFGQGSNQPQH
TRBV7-6,TRBJ2-3,ASSLGTVGSTDTQY
TRBV20-1,TRBJ2-1,SARDPGVGYNEQF
TRBV2,TRBJ1-5,ASNGGHTLSSDQPQH
TRBV5-3,TRBJ2-1,AREQGLIYNEQF
TRBV25-1,TRBJ1-4,ASSEPGLRNEKLF
TRBV9,TRBJ2-7,ASSTGDGTASYEQY